One sample yielded the 9 T cell receptor beta chains listed below, sequenced in a study of blood T cells in healthy people across ages (dated by TCRdb to 2014 to 2015). To prepare the library, 5' RACE was applied. Sequencing was carried out with an Illumina HiSeq 2500. A second roughly 7 to 11 cycle PCR used a sample-barcoded 5' primer and a J-beta primer mix. In TCRdb, the public reads were trimmed at Q25 with fastp and aligned with MiXCR, with productive beta chains retained. Entries are consolidated by CDR3 protein sequence, retaining the most common genes and DNA. The sample contains hundreds of thousands of distinct CDR3 sequences, around 24% of them found a single time. 7.5% to 9% of the sample is in the top ten clones. This sample was also put to use in a study of T cells of mothers and their children.

The sequencing sample was made of blood. The receptor source for this set is a boy aged 5-17 years in good health.

This chain connects TRBV29-1 to TRBJ2-3; D might be TRBD1 (5 bases). This CDR3 is built from 14 residues. Looked up from germline, CDR1 is SQVTM and CDR2 is ANQGSEA. V lost 0 bases and J 10 bases, leaving 17 bases between the germline ends. CDR3 protein: CSVEDWADVGAQYF. Written as DNA, the CDR3 is TGCAGCGTTGAAGATTGGGCCGATGTAGGGGCGCAGTATTTT.

This clonotype was detected a few times. The chain couples TRBV5-5 to TRBJ2-5; no firm D call. This CDR3 has 14 residues. Trimming left V 0 bases short and J 2 bases short, with 8 bases between. The germline gives CDR1 SGHKS, CDR2 YYEKEE (reference sequence). The CDR3 spells CASSLGSAQETQYF. The DNA for the CDR3 is TGTGCCAGCAGCTTGGGGTCAGCTCAAGAGACCCAGTACTTC. Combining the CDR3 with reference TRBV5-5 and TRBJ2-5 gives the whole variable domain DAGVTQSPTHLIKTRGQQVTLRCSPISGHKSVSWYQQVLGQGPQFIFQYYEKEERGRGNFPDRFSARQFPNYSSELNVNALLLGDSALYLCASSLGSAQETQYFGPGTRLLVL.

The rearrangement links TRBV7-9 to TRBJ2-2, with D hard to call. Trimming took 5 bases from V and 6 from J, leaving 16 bases between them. The CDR3 totals 15 residues. The V gene's germline CDR1 is SEHNR and CDR2 FQNEAQ (reference sequence). CDR3 in DNA: TGTGCCAGCAGCGGCGTACAAAATTCAGCCGGGGAGCTGTTTTTT. This translates into CASSGVQNSAGELFF.

The table lists this clonotype with a few counts. This chain uses TRBV18 with TRBJ1-4; no definite D call. Germline V gives CDR1 KGHSH, CDR2 LQKENI. V was shortened by 3 bases and J by 5 bases, with 16 bases between the two germline ends. This CDR3 is built from 16 residues. The CDR3 coding sequence is TGTGCCAGCTCACCCTCAACGGACGGGGTAAATGAAAAACTGTTTTTT. Protein sequence: CASSPSTDGVNEKLFF.

This chain connects TRBV3-1 to TRBJ2-7; a possible D gene is TRBD1 (5 bases). The length of the CDR3 is 14 residues. The germline CDR1 and CDR2 sequences are LGHDT and YNNKEL (reference sequence). Deletions cut 3 bases from V and 5 bases from J, with 14 bases between. The CDR3 coding sequence is TGTGCCAGCAGCCACTCCGGGCTAGGGGACGAGCAGTACTTC. Protein product: CASSHSGLGDEQYF.

The table lists this clonotype with a few counts. The chain employs TRBV6-6 and TRBJ2-3; TRBD1 agrees at 9 bases. Germline assignment: CDR1 MNHNY and CDR2 SVGAGI (reference sequence). This CDR3 is 16 amino acids long. V lost 5 bases and J lost 3; bases outside the gene matches: 9. The CDR3 loop reads CASSHRGRAGTDTQYF. The CDR3 DNA reads TGTGCCAGCAGTCACAGGGGGCGCGCAGGGACAGATACGCAGTATTTT.

This clonotype showed up just a few times. The chain recombines TRBV6-2 or TRBV6-3 with TRBJ1-2; maybe TRBD1 (6 bases). Germline-derived CDR1 and CDR2 are MNHEY and SVGEGT. The CDR3 covers 14 residues. Trimming took 6 bases from V and 5 from J, leaving 16 bases between them. CDR3 loop: CASSPTQGTYGYTF. The CDR3 nucleotides read TGTGCCAGCAGCCCGACACAGGGAACTTATGGCTACACCTTC.

The CDR3 DNA sequence: TGTGCCAGCACCTATATTGGCGGGAGTCGGGCGAGCGAGCAGTACTTC. It specifies CASTYIGGSRASEQYF. This rearrangement joins TRBV7-2 to TRBJ2-5; TRBD2 matches 7 bases. With the DNA end fitting TRBJ2-7 better, the J assignment may be wrong. The CDR3 runs to 16 residues. Germline loops: CDR1 SGHTA, CDR2 FQGNSA.

A few counts support this clonotype. The rearrangement joins TRBV7-2 to TRBJ2-1; D may be TRBD1 or TRBD2 (5 bases each). The better agreement between TRBJ2-7 and the DNA end casts doubt on the J call. Per germline, CDR1 SGHTA and CDR2 FQGNSA. This CDR3 contains 14 residues. The CDR3 spells CASSSGPESYEQYF. The CDR3 DNA sequence: TGTGCCAGCAGTTCGGGACCCGAATCCTACGAGCAGTACTTC.